Following are 28 T cell receptor beta chains from one sample sequenced in a study of OX40 agonist ivuxolimab in advanced cancers. The protocol was immunoSEQ multiplex PCR, while the TCRdb copy is restricted to in-frame clones and leaves out a portion. This repertoire shows roughly 80,000 clones, around 86% found once; its top ten account for approximately 0.3%. This specimen was CD4+ or CD8+ T cells sorted from blood, taken in a trial of the OX40 agonist ivuxolimab. The receptors come from an adult with an advanced solid tumor such as melanoma, head and neck, liver or kidney cancer.

This clone was found a few times. Other DNA sequences from this sample encode an identical CDR3 as well. The gene calls are TRBV27 and TRBJ2-5; D is possibly TRBD1 (6 bases). From germline, CDR1 is MNHEY and CDR2 SMNVEV (reference sequence). The CDR3 loop spans 13 amino acids. Trimming removed 6 bases from V and 2 bases from J, with 10 bases in between. The CDR3 spells CASRGHLQETQYF. CDR3 DNA: TGTGCCAGCAGGGGACATTTACAAGAGACCCAGTACTTC.

This clone appeared a single time. The CDR3: CASIPGTASGNTIYF. The DNA of the CDR3 is TGTGCCAGCATACCCGGGACAGCCTCTGGAAACACCATATATTTT. The chain is built from TRBV6-6 and TRBJ1-3; the match to TRBD1 covers 7 bases. Unmatched junction bases numbered 6, after V lost 7 bases and J lost 0 bases. This CDR3 has 15 amino acids. CDR1 is MNHNY, CDR2 SVGAGI, per germline (reference sequence).

In this sample, this clone turned up once. CDR3 residues: CASSLGVTVSYNEQFF. The CDR3 DNA is TGTGCCAGCAGCTTAGGCGTTACAGTTTCCTACAATGAGCAGTTCTTC. The chain has TRBV13 and TRBJ2-1; D gene unclear. Germline CDR1 reads PRHDT; CDR2 reads FYEKMQ (reference sequence). The CDR3 has 16 residues. V dropped 0 bases and J dropped 1 base, with 10 bases sitting between them.

The chain recombines TRBV15 with TRBJ1-2, with D uncertain. Between the trimmed V and J ends, which lost 0 bases and 9 bases, there was a span of 11 bases. The germline V gene has CDR1 LNHNV and CDR2 YYDKDF (reference sequence). The CDR3 runs to 13 residues. The CDR3 region is CATSREPSSSYTF. The CDR3 DNA is TGTGCCACCAGCAGAGAACCTTCCTCGAGCTACACCTTC.

The chain couples TRBV5-1 to TRBJ2-4; 8 bases map to TRBD1. Germline trimming cut 4 bases from V and 8 bases from J; bases unmatched to any gene: 8. The length of the CDR3 is 14 residues. CDR1 SGHRS and CDR2 YFSETQ come from the germline V gene. The CDR3 DNA follows: TGCGCCAGCAGCCCTGGACAGGGTTCGGACATTCAGTACTTC. Residues: CASSPGQGSDIQYF.

In DNA form, the CDR3 reads TGTGCCAGCAGCTTAGGGGGACAGCTCTATGGCTACACCTTC. As protein: CASSLGGQLYGYTF. This chain joins TRBV7-8 and TRBJ1-2, with 7 bases aligning to TRBD1. The V and J ends lost 1 base and 4 bases, in that order; junction bases with no gene match: 3. Per germline, CDR1 SGHVS and CDR2 FQNEAQ. The CDR3 runs 14 residues. Filled out from reference TRBV7-8 and TRBJ1-2, the complete variable domain reads GAGVSQSPRYKVAKRGQDVALRCDPISGHVSLFWYQQALGQGPEFLTYFQNEAQLDKSGLPSDRFFAERPEGSVSTLKIQRTQQEDSAVYLCASSLGGQLYGYTFGSGTRLTVV.

The gene calls are TRBV5-6 and TRBJ2-7; no reliable D call. The CDR3 has 14 residues. Germline V gene lookup returns CDR1 SGHDT and CDR2 YYEEEE. V dropped 0 bases and J dropped 2 bases, with 9 bases sitting between them. CDR3 residues: CASSLDGQTYEQYV. Here the CDR3 DNA reads TGTGCCAGCAGCTTGGACGGTCAGACCTACGAGCAGTACGTC.

CDR3 protein: CASSSRTSGSIKTQYF. The CDR3 region has the DNA TGTGCCAGCAGTTCCCGGACTAGCGGGAGTATCAAGACCCAGTACTTC. The genes are TRBV28 and TRBJ2-5; 13 bases fit TRBD2. V lost 4 bases and J lost 6; bases outside the gene matches: 8. This CDR3 region has 16 residues. Germline CDR1 is MDHEN and CDR2 is SYDVKM.

This clone was observed a few times. The J gene is TRBJ2-5, the V gene TRBV2; no firm D call. The CDR3 loop spans 14 amino acids. Germline CDR1 and CDR2: SNHLY and FYNNEI. V lost 6 bases and J lost 7, with 18 bases in between. This CDR3 reads CASSFRTPPGTQYF. For the CDR3, the DNA is TGTGCCAGCAGCTTCCGGACCCCCCCTGGGACCCAGTACTTC.

The chain carries TRBV9 and TRBJ2-1, with D possibly TRBD2 on 6 matching bases. Trimming took off 4 bases at V and 7 bases at J, with 24 bases between the two ends. Per germline, CDR1 SGDLS and CDR2 YYNGEE. The CDR3 extends over 17 amino acids. CDR3 nucleotide sequence: TGTGCCAGCAGCCCTAACCGACTAGTACGGACGGCAAATGAGCAGTTCTTC. Protein: CASSPNRLVRTANEQFF.

V usage is TRBV6-1 and J usage is TRBJ1-5, with D unresolved. This CDR3 has 13 residues. Trimming removed 7 bases at V and 4 bases at J, with 11 bases between. Germline V CDR1 and CDR2: MNHNS, SASEGT. CDR3 protein: CASIVDRNQPQHF. As DNA, the CDR3 is TGTGCCAGCATTGTTGACCGAAATCAGCCCCAGCATTTT.

The CDR3 reads CASSWPDGTTSNYGYTF. CDR3 DNA: TGTGCCAGCAGTTGGCCCGACGGAACAACTTCTAACTATGGCTACACCTTC. J is TRBJ1-2 and V is TRBV28, with D hard to call. Deletions cut 4 bases from V and 0 bases from J, with 18 bases between. CDR3 length: 17 residues. Per the germline V gene, CDR1 is MDHEN and CDR2 is SYDVKM.

As DNA, the CDR3 is TGTGCTAGTGGAATTTTTACAGGGGTCACCGGGGAGCTGTTTTTT. Translated: CASGIFTGVTGELFF. V usage is TRBV12-5 and J usage is TRBJ2-2; 7 bases match TRBD1. The CDR3 covers 15 residues. Per the germline V gene, CDR1 is LGHNT and CDR2 is FRNRAP. V gave up 6 bases and J gave up 4 bases; unmatched junction bases: 8.

The chain is built from TRBV7-3 and TRBJ2-1; no definite D call. The CDR3 has 13 residues. CDR1 is SGHTA and CDR2 is FQGTGA in the germline V gene. Trimming shortened V by 1 base and J by 3 bases, and 4 bases separated the two germline ends. The CDR3 coding sequence is TGTGCCAGCAGCTTAATTCGCTACAATGAGCAGTTCTTC. Amino acids: CASSLIRYNEQFF.

This chain uses TRBV7-2 with TRBJ1-1, with TRBD1 matching 9 bases. The CDR3 contains 14 residues. The V and J ends lost 5 bases and 6 bases, in that order; junction bases with no gene match: 7. Germline V gene lookup returns CDR1 SGHTA and CDR2 FQGNSA. The CDR3, as DNA: TGTGCCAGCAGCGATATTAGACAGGGGGCTGAAGCTTTCTTT. Translating it yields CASSDIRQGAEAFF.

This sequence joins TRBV9 and TRBJ1-4, with a possible D match to TRBD1 (5 bases). The CDR3 runs to 14 residues. CDR1 and CDR2 from the germline V gene are SGDLS and YYNGEE. The V and J ends lost 4 bases and 4 bases respectively, with 11 bases between them. CDR3 region: CASSSRQLNEKLFF. The CDR3 nucleotides read TGTGCCAGCAGCTCCCGACAGCTTAATGAAAAACTGTTTTTT.

The chain employs TRBV6-5 and TRBJ1-5; D call uncertain. The CDR3 spans 15 residues. Trimming pared 4 bases from V and 2 bases from J, leaving 12 bases between. In germline, CDR1 is MNHEY, CDR2 SVGAGI. CDR3 protein: CASSSIFTGNQPQHF. CDR3 nucleotide sequence: TGTGCCAGCAGTTCGATCTTTACTGGCAATCAGCCCCAGCATTTT.

The genes are TRBV6-6 and TRBJ2-7, with 7 bases aligning to TRBD2. CDR1 and CDR2 from the germline V gene are MNHNY and SVGAGI (reference sequence). The CDR3 totals 15 residues. J was trimmed by 5 bases and V by 2 bases; bases with no gene match: 9. DNA for the CDR3: TGTGCCAGCAGTTACCGTGGCGGGAGCCTCGACGAGCAGTACTTC. This encodes CASSYRGGSLDEQYF.

The chain recombines TRBV5-5 with TRBJ1-3; D ambiguous. This CDR3 is 16 amino acids long. V dropped 0 bases and J dropped 0 bases, with 10 bases sitting between them. Looked up from germline, CDR1 is SGHKS and CDR2 is YYEKEE (reference sequence). DNA for the CDR3: TGTGCCAGCAGCTTGGCTACGGTGAGCTCTGGAAACACCATATATTTT. Protein: CASSLATVSSGNTIYF.

The chain links TRBV14 to TRBJ1-6; D unresolved. Germline CDR1 and CDR2: SGHDN and FVKESK. V was trimmed by 2 bases and J by 7 bases, leaving 6 bases between them. CDR3 length: 13 amino acids. The CDR3, as DNA: TGTGCCAGCAGCCAACTTCTAAATTCACCCCTCCACTTT. This translates into CASSQLLNSPLHF.

The CDR3, as DNA: TGTGCCAGCAACCCGGGACAGGGTACAGATACGCAGTATTTT. It yields the protein CASNPGQGTDTQYF. The V and J genes are TRBV2 and TRBJ2-3; 9 bases are a match to TRBD1. The CDR3 loop spans 14 amino acids. J was trimmed by 3 bases and V by 7 bases; bases with no gene match: 5. Germline V gives CDR1 SNHLY, CDR2 FYNNEI.

V gene TRBV7-9 combines with J gene TRBJ2-3; 12 nucleotides match TRBD2. V lost 2 bases, J lost 4 bases, and 1 base stayed unmatched. In germline, CDR1 is SEHNR, CDR2 FQNEAQ (reference sequence). This CDR3 contains 15 residues. The CDR3 DNA reads TGTGCCAGCAGCTTACTAGCGGGGGGGGCAGATACGCAGTATTTT. Protein product: CASSLLAGGADTQYF. The entire variable domain, with the rest obtained from reference TRBV7-9 and TRBJ2-3, is as follows: DTGVSQNPRHKITKRGQNVTFRCDPISEHNRLYWYRQTLGQGPEFLTYFQNEAQLEKSRLLSDRFSAERPKGSFSTLEIQRTEQGDSAMYLCASSLLAGGADTQYFGPGTRLTVL.

A few counts support this clone. The CDR3 spells CASSGTSGGLNTGELFF. As DNA, the CDR3 is TGCGCCAGCAGCGGGACTAGCGGGGGGCTAAACACCGGGGAGCTGTTTTTT. The chain carries TRBV5-1 and TRBJ2-2; 15 nucleotides align to TRBD2. CDR3 length: 17 amino acids. Germline V gene data show CDR1 as SGHRS and CDR2 as YFSETQ. The ends lost 4 bases at V and 2 bases at J; junction bases unmatched: 3. Looking up the rest from reference TRBV5-1 and TRBJ2-2 gives the full variable domain: KAGVTQTPRYLIKTRGQQVTLSCSPISGHRSVSWYQQTPGQGLQFLFEYFSETQRNKGNFPGRFSGRQFSNSRSEMNVSTLELGDSALYLCASSGTSGGLNTGELFFGEGSRLTVL.

The chain's CDR3 is CASSFMGQGSYGYTF. CDR3 bases: TGTGCCAGCAGCTTCATGGGACAGGGGTCCTATGGCTACACCTTC. This rearrangement joins TRBV7-2 to TRBJ1-2; TRBD1 matches 10 bases. With 3 bases clipped from V and 4 bases from J, the junction kept 5 bases outside the gene matches. This CDR3 region has 15 residues. CDR1 is SGHTA and CDR2 is FQGNSA in the germline V gene.

This chain links TRBV6-5 with TRBJ1-1; D unresolved. V shed 6 bases and J shed 9 bases, with 11 bases lying between them. The CDR3 sequence is 11 residues long. Per the germline V gene, CDR1 is MNHEY and CDR2 is SVGAGI. The CDR3 sequence: CASREGFKAFF. In DNA, the CDR3 is TGTGCCAGCAGGGAAGGCTTTAAAGCTTTCTTT.

The chain is built from TRBV7-9 and TRBJ1-3; a weak D match, TRBD1 (6 bases). The CDR3 extends over 15 amino acids. CDR1 is SEHNR, CDR2 FQNEAQ, per germline (reference sequence). The V and J ends lost 5 bases and 6 bases respectively, with 17 bases between them. The CDR3 sequence is CASSERTGLSNTIYF. Written as DNA, the CDR3 is TGTGCCAGCAGCGAGAGAACAGGGTTATCAAACACCATATATTTT.

J is TRBJ1-2 and V is TRBV2; TRBD1 matches at 8 bases. CDR1 and CDR2 from the germline V gene are SNHLY and FYNNEI. Trimming removed 7 bases from V and 8 bases from J; junction bases left unmatched: 9. The CDR3 loop spans 13 amino acids. Written as DNA, the CDR3 is TGTGCCAGCATTTTCCAGGGGGCGCAGGGCTACACCTTC. The encoded protein is CASIFQGAQGYTF.

The CDR3 sequence: CASTSGTSGYNEQFF. For the CDR3, the DNA is TGCGCCAGCACCTCCGGGACTAGCGGATACAATGAGCAGTTCTTC. The V call is TRBV5-1, the J call TRBJ2-1; 11 nucleotides match TRBD2. CDR3 size: 15 residues. After removal of 6 bases from V and 4 bases from J, the junction contained 6 bases not matched to a gene. CDR1 and CDR2 (germline): SGHRS, YFSETQ.